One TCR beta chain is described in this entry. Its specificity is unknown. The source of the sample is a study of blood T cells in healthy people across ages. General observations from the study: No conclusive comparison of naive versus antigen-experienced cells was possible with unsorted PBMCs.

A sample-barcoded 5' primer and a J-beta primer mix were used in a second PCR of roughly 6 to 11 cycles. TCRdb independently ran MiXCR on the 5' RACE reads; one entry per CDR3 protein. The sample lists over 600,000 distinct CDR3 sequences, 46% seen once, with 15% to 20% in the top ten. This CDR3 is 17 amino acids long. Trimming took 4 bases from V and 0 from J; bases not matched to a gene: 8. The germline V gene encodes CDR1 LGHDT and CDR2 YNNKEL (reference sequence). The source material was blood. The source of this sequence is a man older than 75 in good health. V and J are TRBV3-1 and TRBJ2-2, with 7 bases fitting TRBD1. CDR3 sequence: CASSLHPDRSNTGELFF. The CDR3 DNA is TGTGCCAGCAGCCTTCACCCGGACAGGTCGAACACCGGGGAGCTGTTTTTT.